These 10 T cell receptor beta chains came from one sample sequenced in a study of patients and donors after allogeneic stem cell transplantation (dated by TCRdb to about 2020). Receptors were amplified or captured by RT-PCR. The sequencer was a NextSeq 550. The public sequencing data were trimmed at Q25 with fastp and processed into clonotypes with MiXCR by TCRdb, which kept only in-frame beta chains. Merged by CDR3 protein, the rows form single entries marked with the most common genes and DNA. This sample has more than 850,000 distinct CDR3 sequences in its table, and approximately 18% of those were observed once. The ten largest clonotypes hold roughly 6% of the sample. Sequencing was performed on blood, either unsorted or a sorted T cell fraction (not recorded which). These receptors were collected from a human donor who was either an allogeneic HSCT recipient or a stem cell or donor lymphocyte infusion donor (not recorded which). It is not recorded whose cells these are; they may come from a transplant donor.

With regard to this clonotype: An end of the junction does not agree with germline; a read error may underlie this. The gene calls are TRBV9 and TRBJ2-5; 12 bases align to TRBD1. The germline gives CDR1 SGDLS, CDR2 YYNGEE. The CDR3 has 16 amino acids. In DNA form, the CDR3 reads TGTGCCAGCACCGTAGGTCCGGGACAGGGGGCGGAGACCCAGTACTTC. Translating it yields CASTVGPGQGAETQYF.

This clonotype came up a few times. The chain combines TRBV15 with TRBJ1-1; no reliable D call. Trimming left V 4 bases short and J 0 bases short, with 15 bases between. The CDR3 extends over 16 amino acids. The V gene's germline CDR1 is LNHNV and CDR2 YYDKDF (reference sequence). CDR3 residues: CATSTPELVLNTEAFF. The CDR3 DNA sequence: TGTGCCACCAGCACCCCCGAATTGGTTTTGAACACTGAAGCTTTCTTT.

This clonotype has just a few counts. The CDR3 reads CSVEMPGDVLTF. The CDR3 region has the DNA TGCAGCGTTGAAATGCCAGGCGACGTCCTGACTTTC. The gene calls are TRBV29-1 and TRBJ2-6; D gene unclear. The CDR3 has 12 amino acids. V lost 2 bases to trimming and J lost 11 bases, with 10 bases between them. Germline lookup yields CDR1 SQVTM and CDR2 ANQGSEA.

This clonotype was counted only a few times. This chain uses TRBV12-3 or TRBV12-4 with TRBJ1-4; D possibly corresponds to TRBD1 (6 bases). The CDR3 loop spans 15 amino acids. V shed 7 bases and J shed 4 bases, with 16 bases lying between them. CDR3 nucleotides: TGTGCCAGCACCGCTAGGGCAGGGGATAATGAAAAACTGTTTTTT. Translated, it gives CASTARAGDNEKLFF.

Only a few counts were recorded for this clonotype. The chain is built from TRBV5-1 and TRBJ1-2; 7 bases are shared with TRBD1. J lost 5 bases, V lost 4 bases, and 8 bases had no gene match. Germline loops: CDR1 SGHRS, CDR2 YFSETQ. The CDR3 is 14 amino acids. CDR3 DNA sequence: TGCGCCAGCAGCCCCGGGACAGCCGCATATGGCTACACCTTC. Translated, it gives CASSPGTAAYGYTF.

For the CDR3, the DNA is TGCGCCAGCAGCCAAGGAAGGGGGGCAAGGACCGGGGAGCTGTTTTTT. Its translation: CASSQGRGARTGELFF. V usage is TRBV4-3 and J usage is TRBJ2-2; D possibly uses TRBD1 or TRBD2 (6 bases each). CDR3 length: 16 residues. With 1 base removed from V and 5 bases from J, the gap between germline ends came to 14 bases. Germline CDR1 and CDR2: LGHNA and YSLEER.

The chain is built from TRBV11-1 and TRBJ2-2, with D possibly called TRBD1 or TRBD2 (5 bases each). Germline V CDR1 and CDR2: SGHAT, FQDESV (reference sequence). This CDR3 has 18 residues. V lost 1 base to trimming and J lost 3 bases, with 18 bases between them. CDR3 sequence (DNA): TGTGCCAGCAGCTTAGGGGACCTCTCCCGGGGCTACACCGGGGAGCTGTTTTTT. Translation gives CASSLGDLSRGYTGELFF.

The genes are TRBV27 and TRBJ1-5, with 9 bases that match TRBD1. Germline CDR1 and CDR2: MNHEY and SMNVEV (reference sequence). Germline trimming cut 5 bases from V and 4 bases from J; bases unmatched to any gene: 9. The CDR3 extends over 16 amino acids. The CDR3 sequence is CASSPRDRVGNQPQHF. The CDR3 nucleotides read TGTGCCAGCAGTCCACGGGACAGGGTGGGAAATCAGCCCCAGCATTTT.

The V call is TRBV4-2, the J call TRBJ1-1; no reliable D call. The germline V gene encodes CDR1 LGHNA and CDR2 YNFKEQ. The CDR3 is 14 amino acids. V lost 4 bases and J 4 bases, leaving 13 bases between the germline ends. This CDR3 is CASSPTPGSTEAFF. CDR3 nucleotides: TGTGCCAGCAGCCCTACCCCGGGGAGCACTGAAGCTTTCTTT.

The CDR3 DNA sequence: TGTGCCAGCAGTTTCCCAGGGCGCGAGCAGTACTTC. This translates into CASSFPGREQYF. The V gene is TRBV12-3 or TRBV12-4, the J gene TRBJ2-7, with a weak D call TRBD1 (5 bases). V was clipped by 3 bases and J by 6 bases, with 9 bases between them. The CDR3 runs to 12 residues.